This is a list of T cell receptor beta chains from one sample in a study of shared clonotypes between healthy human individuals. TCRdb's copy holds only in-frame clones and misses some; the assay was immunoSEQ multiplex PCR. There are more than 90,000 clones in the sample; under 70% occur only once, and about 42% lies in the top ten. Sequenced: memory CD8+ T cells sorted from blood. The receptors originated from a man aged 30 to 45 in good health. Both conserved end residues are part of each CDR3. A D gene is named only where the DNA matches it firmly. Not every row has a clone size; where given, it reads once, few, many or a size class.

d_gene: NA; abundance: NA; j_gene: TRBJ2-1; v_gene: TRBV19; CDR3aa: CASSFQEGSYNEQFF; CDR3nt: TGTGCCAGTAGCTTTCAGGAGGGCTCCTACAATGAGCAGTTCTTC
d_gene: TRBD1; abundance: once; j_gene: TRBJ2-7; v_gene: TRBV6-1; CDR3aa: CARGQGREQYF; CDR3nt: TGTGCCAGGGGACAGGGTCGCGAGCAGTACTTC
d_gene: TRBD2; abundance: many; j_gene: TRBJ2-5; v_gene: TRBV7-8; CDR3aa: CASSLMRLAGVARGETQYF; CDR3nt: TGTGCCAGCAGCTTAATGAGACTAGCGGGAGTTGCCCGGGGGGAGACCCAGTACTTC
d_gene: NA; abundance: NA; j_gene: TRBJ2-7; v_gene: TRBV28; CDR3aa: CASSQTDTKDYEQYF; CDR3nt: TGTGCCAGCAGCCAAACAGACACGAAGGACTACGAGCAGTACTTC
d_gene: TRBD2; abundance: once; j_gene: TRBJ2-1; v_gene: TRBV19; CDR3aa: CASSNGVGREYNEQFF; CDR3nt: TGTGCCAGTAGTAATGGGGTGGGGCGGGAGTACAATGAGCAGTTCTTC
d_gene: TRBD1; abundance: NA; j_gene: TRBJ2-2; v_gene: TRBV13; CDR3aa: CASSLVSMTGGHTGELFF; CDR3nt: TGTGCCAGCAGCTTAGTGTCCATGACAGGGGGACACACCGGGGAGCTGTTTTTT
d_gene: TRBD1; abundance: NA; j_gene: TRBJ2-3; v_gene: TRBV9; CDR3aa: CASSVEGASTDTQYF; CDR3nt: TGTGCCAGCAGCGTAGAGGGGGCTAGCACAGATACGCAGTATTTT
d_gene: NA; abundance: NA; j_gene: TRBJ1-1; v_gene: TRBV6-6; CDR3aa: CASMTGRATEAFF; CDR3nt: TGTGCCAGCATGACGGGACGGGCCACTGAAGCTTTCTTT
d_gene: NA; abundance: NA; j_gene: TRBJ2-2; v_gene: TRBV10-1; CDR3aa: CASRSGLNTGELFF; CDR3nt: TGCGCCAGCAGGTCGGGACTCAACACCGGGGAGCTGTTTTTT
d_gene: NA; abundance: NA; j_gene: TRBJ2-7; v_gene: TRBV7-9; CDR3aa: CASSLDPRYEQYF; CDR3nt: TGTGCCAGCAGCTTAGACCCCAGATACGAGCAGTACTTC
d_gene: TRBD2; abundance: NA; j_gene: TRBJ2-7; v_gene: TRBV28; CDR3aa: CASSSSGRGLYEQYF; CDR3nt: TGTGCCAGCAGTTCTAGCGGGAGAGGACTCTACGAGCAGTACTTC
d_gene: NA; abundance: NA; j_gene: TRBJ1-3; v_gene: TRBV7-8; CDR3aa: CASSLGWKRRSSGNTIYF; CDR3nt: TGTGCCAGCAGCTTAGGTTGGAAGCGACGGAGCTCTGGAAACACCATATATTTT
d_gene: NA; abundance: NA; j_gene: TRBJ1-5; v_gene: TRBV6-1; CDR3aa: CASSDGIGSSNQPQHF; CDR3nt: TGTGCCAGCAGTGATGGGATAGGGTCTAGCAATCAGCCCCAGCATTTT
d_gene: NA; abundance: NA; j_gene: TRBJ2-2; v_gene: TRBV6-6; CDR3aa: CASRHPNTGELFF; CDR3nt: TGTGCCAGCAGGCACCCGAACACCGGGGAGCTGTTTTTT
d_gene: NA; abundance: once; j_gene: TRBJ2-6; v_gene: TRBV5-1; CDR3aa: CASSLGGSRYEGANVLTF; CDR3nt: TGCGCCAGCAGCTTGGGCGGATCCAGGTACGAGGGGGCCAACGTCCTGACTTTC
d_gene: NA; abundance: NA; j_gene: TRBJ2-7; v_gene: TRBV6-1; CDR3aa: CASHLTSYEQYF; CDR3nt: TGTGCCAGCCACTTAACAAGCTACGAGCAGTACTTC
d_gene: TRBD2; abundance: NA; j_gene: TRBJ2-5; v_gene: TRBV29-1; CDR3aa: CSVQSSGFGETQYF; CDR3nt: TGCAGCGTTCAGTCTAGCGGGTTTGGAGAGACCCAGTACTTC
d_gene: TRBD2; abundance: few; j_gene: TRBJ2-3; v_gene: TRBV27; CDR3aa: CASSLTGTSDTDTQYF; CDR3nt: TGTGCCAGCAGTTTGACCGGGACTAGCGACACAGATACGCAGTATTTT
d_gene: NA; abundance: few; j_gene: TRBJ2-1; v_gene: TRBV7-6; CDR3aa: CASSLDGADRDEQFF; CDR3nt: TGTGCCAGCAGCCTTGACGGGGCGGACCGCGATGAGCAGTTCTTC
d_gene: TRBD1; abundance: many; j_gene: TRBJ1-1; v_gene: TRBV18; CDR3aa: CASSPARGRYTEAFF; CDR3nt: TGTGCCAGCTCACCGGCCAGGGGGCGGTACACTGAAGCTTTCTTT
d_gene: TRBD1; abundance: NA; j_gene: TRBJ1-5; v_gene: TRBV19; CDR3aa: CASSGQGARGSQPQHF; CDR3nt: TGTGCCAGTAGTGGGCAGGGGGCGAGGGGTAGTCAGCCCCAGCATTTT
d_gene: NA; abundance: NA; j_gene: TRBJ2-5; v_gene: TRBV9; CDR3aa: CASSVFSSALETQYF; CDR3nt: TGTGCCAGCAGCGTGTTTTCTAGCGCCCTAGAGACCCAGTACTTC
d_gene: TRBD2; abundance: NA; j_gene: TRBJ2-2; v_gene: TRBV5-6; CDR3aa: CASRLAGAAGELFF; CDR3nt: TGTGCCAGCAGGTTAGCGGGAGCCGCCGGGGAGCTGTTTTTT
d_gene: NA; abundance: NA; j_gene: TRBJ1-1; v_gene: TRBV9; CDR3aa: CASSVAGANTEAFF; CDR3nt: TGTGCCAGCAGCGTAGCTGGGGCGAACACTGAAGCTTTCTTT
d_gene: NA; abundance: few; j_gene: TRBJ1-2; v_gene: TRBV7-9; CDR3aa: CASSLSEGGYTF; CDR3nt: TGTGCCAGCAGCTTAAGTGAGGGAGGCTACACCTTC
d_gene: NA; abundance: NA; j_gene: TRBJ1-3; v_gene: TRBV19; CDR3aa: CASSMMVQGRDLYSGNTIYF; CDR3nt: TGTGCCAGTAGTATGATGGTACAGGGTAGGGATCTCTACTCTGGAAACACCATATATTTT
d_gene: NA; abundance: NA; j_gene: TRBJ2-7; v_gene: TRBV5-5; CDR3aa: CASSFEWTSARPGSYEQYF; CDR3nt: TGTGCCAGCAGCTTCGAATGGACATCGGCCCGGCCCGGCTCCTACGAGCAGTACTTC
d_gene: TRBD1; abundance: once; j_gene: TRBJ2-7; v_gene: TRBV5-8; CDR3aa: CASRSRDRGYEQYF; CDR3nt: TGTGCCAGCAGAAGCCGGGACAGGGGCTACGAGCAGTACTTC
d_gene: NA; abundance: NA; j_gene: TRBJ2-3; v_gene: TRBV4-3; CDR3aa: CASSQAETRRDTQYF; CDR3nt: TGCGCCAGCAGCCAAGCGGAGACTCGCCGAGATACGCAGTATTTT
d_gene: NA; abundance: NA; j_gene: TRBJ2-3; v_gene: TRBV19; CDR3aa: CASSTSRTDTQYF; CDR3nt: TGTGCCAGTAGTACTTCTCGCACAGATACGCAGTATTTT
d_gene: NA; abundance: NA; j_gene: TRBJ1-2; v_gene: TRBV25-1; CDR3aa: CASSANGANYGYTF; CDR3nt: TGTGCCAGCAGTGCAAACGGGGCAAACTATGGCTACACCTTC
d_gene: TRBD2; abundance: NA; j_gene: TRBJ2-1; v_gene: TRBV11-2; CDR3aa: CASSSRTSGTSNEQFF; CDR3nt: TGTGCCAGCAGCTCCAGGACTAGCGGGACCAGCAATGAGCAGTTCTTC
d_gene: TRBD1; abundance: NA; j_gene: TRBJ2-7; v_gene: TRBV28; CDR3aa: CASSFMGQGLLEQYF; CDR3nt: TGTGCCAGCAGTTTCATGGGACAGGGGCTCCTCGAGCAGTACTTC
d_gene: TRBD1; abundance: NA; j_gene: TRBJ2-7; v_gene: TRBV27; CDR3aa: CASRPKGQAYEQYF; CDR3nt: TGTGCCAGCAGACCAAAAGGACAGGCCTACGAGCAGTACTTC
d_gene: NA; abundance: NA; j_gene: TRBJ2-1; v_gene: TRBV7-9; CDR3aa: CASSLDGQGHTNEQFF; CDR3nt: TGTGCCAGCAGCTTAGATGGGCAGGGACACACAAATGAGCAGTTCTTC
d_gene: NA; abundance: NA; j_gene: TRBJ2-7; v_gene: TRBV10-2; CDR3aa: CASGPTGKIDNEQYF; CDR3nt: TGCGCCAGCGGACCGACGGGTAAAATCGACAACGAGCAGTACTTC
d_gene: TRBD1; abundance: NA; j_gene: TRBJ1-2; v_gene: TRBV27; CDR3aa: CASSLRDRGRGSYGYTF; CDR3nt: TGTGCCAGCAGTTTGAGGGACAGGGGGCGAGGGAGTTATGGCTACACCTTC
d_gene: NA; abundance: NA; j_gene: TRBJ2-2; v_gene: TRBV5-1; CDR3aa: CASSVKINTGELFF; CDR3nt: TGCGCCAGCAGCGTGAAGATAAACACCGGGGAGCTGTTTTTT
d_gene: NA; abundance: NA; j_gene: TRBJ1-4; v_gene: TRBV5-5; CDR3aa: CASSLAGPWVKEKLFF; CDR3nt: TGTGCCAGCAGCTTGGCCGGCCCGTGGGTAAAGGAAAAACTGTTTTTT
d_gene: NA; abundance: NA; j_gene: TRBJ1-4; v_gene: TRBV25-1; CDR3aa: CASSLRQGTNEKLFF; CDR3nt: TGTGCCAGCAGTTTAAGGCAGGGGACAAATGAAAAACTGTTTTTT
d_gene: NA; abundance: few; j_gene: TRBJ2-1; v_gene: TRBV19; CDR3aa: CASSIIWGSYNEQFF; CDR3nt: TGTGCCAGTAGTATTATATGGGGCTCCTACAATGAGCAGTTCTTC
d_gene: NA; abundance: NA; j_gene: TRBJ1-5; v_gene: TRBV6-5; CDR3aa: CASSLGTTAGPQHF; CDR3nt: TGTGCCAGCAGTCTGGGGACAACCGCTGGGCCCCAGCATTTT
d_gene: NA; abundance: NA; j_gene: TRBJ2-5; v_gene: TRBV5-1; CDR3aa: CASSSGVTNEMYQETQYF; CDR3nt: TGCGCCAGCAGCTCGGGGGTTACTAACGAAATGTACCAAGAGACCCAGTACTTC
d_gene: TRBD1; abundance: once; j_gene: TRBJ1-1; v_gene: TRBV6-5; CDR3aa: CASRSRDRVNTEAFF; CDR3nt: TGTGCCAGCAGAAGCCGGGACAGGGTCAACACTGAAGCTTTCTTT
d_gene: TRBD1; abundance: few; j_gene: TRBJ2-1; v_gene: TRBV29-1; CDR3aa: CSVGQGLNSYNEQFF; CDR3nt: TGCAGCGTAGGACAGGGACTTAACTCCTACAATGAGCAGTTCTTC
d_gene: NA; abundance: NA; j_gene: TRBJ1-5; v_gene: TRBV19; CDR3aa: CASSIRRQVANQPQHF; CDR3nt: TGTGCCAGTAGTATTCGGCGACAGGTGGCGAATCAGCCCCAGCATTTT
d_gene: NA; abundance: many; j_gene: TRBJ2-7; v_gene: TRBV6-5; CDR3aa: CASSYSTVAGFYEQYF; CDR3nt: TGTGCCAGCAGTTACTCGACGGTGGCGGGTTTTTACGAGCAGTACTTC
d_gene: NA; abundance: NA; j_gene: TRBJ2-7; v_gene: TRBV5-5; CDR3aa: CASSSGTAPVQYF; CDR3nt: TGTGCCAGCAGTTCGGGGACGGCCCCTGTGCAGTACTTC
d_gene: NA; abundance: NA; j_gene: TRBJ2-7; v_gene: TRBV2; CDR3aa: CASAQDAYEQYF; CDR3nt: TGTGCCAGCGCCCAGGACGCCTACGAGCAGTACTTC